The 15 T cell receptor beta chains listed next were all sequenced from one sample in a study of cytomegalovirus exposure and HLA in healthy donors. Amplification used 60 Vbeta primers and 13 Jbeta primers. The protocol was immunoSEQ multiplex PCR, while the TCRdb copy is restricted to in-frame clones and leaves out a portion. The sample has 150,000 to 200,000 clones; approximately 73% are singletons. Sequencing was done on a sample of PBMCs. The receptors derive from a woman in her late teens or twenties in good health and CMV-seropositive.

The rearrangement uses TRBV10-1 and TRBJ2-7; 13 positions match TRBD2. Germline V lookup: CDR1 WNHNN, CDR2 SYGVQD (reference sequence). V lost 3 bases and J lost 4; bases outside the gene matches: 21. This CDR3 is built from 21 residues. CDR3 residues: CASSDLKMTSGGLPPLYEQYF. For the CDR3, the DNA is TGCGCCAGCAGTGACCTTAAGATGACTAGCGGGGGGCTCCCCCCGCTTTACGAGCAGTACTTC.

In this sample, this clone turned up a few times. The rearrangement links TRBV5-4 to TRBJ2-3; TRBD1 is a possible D gene (6 bases). The ends were cut back, 0 bases at V and 4 bases at J, with 15 bases in the middle. This CDR3 contains 16 residues. Germline V gene lookup returns CDR1 SGHNT and CDR2 YYREEE (reference sequence). For the CDR3, the DNA is TGTGCCAGCAGCTTGGGTCGGGCGACAGGAGCAGATACGCAGTATTTT. This sequence encodes CASSLGRATGADTQYF. Drawing the rest from reference TRBV5-4 and TRBJ2-3, the complete variable domain is ETGVTQSPTHLIKTRGQQVTLRCSSQSGHNTVSWYQQALGQGPQFIFQYYREEENGRGNFPPRFSGLQFPNYSSELNVNALELDDSALYLCASSLGRATGADTQYFGPGTRLTVL.

J is TRBJ2-3 and V is TRBV29-1; 7 positions match TRBD1. The CDR3 has 13 residues. The trim removed 4 bases at V and 0 bases at J, leaving 1 base unmatched. Germline-derived CDR1 and CDR2 are SQVTM and ANQGSEA. CDR3: CSVGGQSTDTQYF. In DNA, the CDR3 is TGCAGCGTTGGGGGACAGAGCACAGATACGCAGTATTTT.

V and J are TRBV15 and TRBJ2-5, with 7 bases aligning to TRBD2. The last part of the DNA fits TRBJ2-7 better; the J call may be wrong. The CDR3 runs to 15 residues. The germline gives CDR1 LNHNV, CDR2 YYDKDF (reference sequence). The chain's CDR3 is CATSREGEGPYEQYF. CDR3 coding DNA: TGTGCCACCAGCAGAGAAGGGGAGGGTCCGTACGAGCAGTACTTC.

The chain has TRBV11-2 and TRBJ2-5; D gene unclear. Near its end, the DNA agrees better with TRBJ2-7, so the J call may be wrong. CDR3 size: 14 residues. CDR1 and CDR2 (germline): SGHAT, FQNNGV. CDR3 in DNA: TGTGCCAGCAGCTTAGATTCGTTCTCCTACGAGCAGTACTTC. Its translation is CASSLDSFSYEQYF.

The genes are TRBV11-3 and TRBJ2-3; a possible D gene is TRBD1 (5 bases). V was trimmed by 6 bases and J by 3 bases, leaving 10 bases between them. Germline CDR1 and CDR2: SGHNT and YENEEA. The CDR3 runs to 13 residues. The CDR3 region is CASSVQATDTQYF. The CDR3 DNA reads TGTGCCAGCAGTGTACAGGCAACAGATACGCAGTATTTT.

The table lists this clone with a few counts. V and J are TRBV10-3 and TRBJ1-1; 7 nucleotides agree with TRBD1. The CDR3 extends over 15 amino acids. V lost 5 bases, J lost 2 bases, and 8 bases stayed unmatched. Germline V lookup: CDR1 ENHRY, CDR2 SYGVKD. CDR3 in DNA: TGTGCCATCAGTTCCACACAGGGGAGTAACACTGAAGCTTTCTTT. It is translated as CAISSTQGSNTEAFF.

The gene calls are TRBV11-3 and TRBJ2-5; perhaps TRBD2 as D (6 bases). V was cut by 5 bases and J by 3 bases, with 19 bases left in between. This CDR3 is built from 16 residues. Germline V gene data show CDR1 as SGHNT and CDR2 as YENEEA. The CDR3 DNA follows: TGTGCCAGCAGCCATGGAAAGGGGACGGGGGAAGAGACCCAGTACTTC. Amino acids: CASSHGKGTGEETQYF.

The chain combines TRBV2 with TRBJ1-5, with unresolved D. With 2 bases removed from V and 4 bases from J, the gap between germline ends came to 6 bases. Germline V CDR1 and CDR2: SNHLY, FYNNEI. This CDR3 contains 13 residues. CDR3 nucleotides: TGTGCCAGCAGTGAAAACGAGAATCAGCCCCAGCATTTT. As protein: CASSENENQPQHF.

This clone occurred a few times. This sequence joins TRBV28 and TRBJ1-2; TRBD1 agrees at 7 bases. CDR1 is MDHEN and CDR2 is SYDVKM in the germline V gene. V shed 5 bases and J 2 bases; nucleotides not matched to a gene: 5. There are 14 residues in the CDR3. The CDR3 sequence: CASSPSTGNYGYTF. The CDR3 DNA reads TGTGCCAGCAGTCCCTCGACAGGGAACTATGGCTACACCTTC.

With regard to this clone: An end of the junction does not agree with germline; a read error may underlie this. The chain links TRBV9 to TRBJ2-6, with TRBD1 as a possible D gene (5 bases). The CDR3 has 15 amino acids. The germline V gene has CDR1 SGDLS and CDR2 YYNGEE. CDR3 loop: CASSVLLSGANVLTF. The CDR3, as DNA: TGTGCCAGCAGCGTATTGCTCTCTGGGGCCAACGTCCTGACCTTC.

The chain has TRBV7-2 and TRBJ1-2, with D possibly matching TRBD1 (5 bases). The germline V gene encodes CDR1 SGHTA and CDR2 FQGNSA. The CDR3 spans 13 residues. V was shortened by 2 bases and J by 6 bases, with 10 bases between the two germline ends. The CDR3: CASSLMGGDGYTF. CDR3 nucleotide sequence: TGTGCCAGCAGCTTAATGGGGGGGGATGGCTACACCTTC.

The chain joins TRBV7-6 to TRBJ2-5; no clear D gene. The J call could be wrong; TRBJ2-7 is a better fit for the DNA end. Germline CDR1 SGHVS, CDR2 FNYEAQ. The CDR3 consists of 13 residues. CDR3 nucleotides: TGTGCCAGCAGCTTGGAGATTGCCTACGAGCAGTACTTC. Protein: CASSLEIAYEQYF.

The genes are TRBV25-1 and TRBJ2-2; D call uncertain. Trimming left V 5 bases short and J 6 bases short, with 7 bases between. This CDR3 comprises 12 residues. Germline CDR1 is MGHDK and CDR2 is SYGVNS. CDR3 DNA: TGTGCCAGCAGTACAAAACCCGGGGAGCTGTTTTTT. Its protein product is CASSTKPGELFF.

The rearrangement links TRBV13 to TRBJ2-5; D is possibly TRBD1 (5 bases). Per germline, CDR1 PRHDT and CDR2 FYEKMQ (reference sequence). The CDR3 has 15 amino acids. V lost 0 bases and J 2 bases, leaving 10 bases between the germline ends. CDR3 sequence (DNA): TGTGCCAGCAGCTTAGGTGTCAGGGTGCAAGAGACCCAGTACTTC. The encoded protein is CASSLGVRVQETQYF.